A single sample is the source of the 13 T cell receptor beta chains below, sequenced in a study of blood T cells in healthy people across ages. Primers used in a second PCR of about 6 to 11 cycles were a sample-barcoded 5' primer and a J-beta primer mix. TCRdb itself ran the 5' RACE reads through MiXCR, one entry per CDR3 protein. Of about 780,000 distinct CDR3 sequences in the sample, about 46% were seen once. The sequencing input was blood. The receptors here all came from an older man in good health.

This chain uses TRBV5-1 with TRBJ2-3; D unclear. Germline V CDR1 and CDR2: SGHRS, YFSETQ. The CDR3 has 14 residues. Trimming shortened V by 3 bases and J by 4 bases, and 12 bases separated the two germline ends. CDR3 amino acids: CASSSGPPADTQYF. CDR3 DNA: TGCGCCAGCAGCTCCGGGCCTCCGGCAGATACGCAGTATTTT.

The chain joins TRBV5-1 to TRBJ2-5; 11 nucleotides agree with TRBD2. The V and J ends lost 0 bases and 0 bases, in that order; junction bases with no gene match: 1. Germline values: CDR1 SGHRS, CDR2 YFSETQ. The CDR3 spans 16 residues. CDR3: CASSLGLAGNQETQYF. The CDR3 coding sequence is TGCGCCAGCAGCTTGGGACTAGCGGGAAACCAAGAGACCCAGTACTTC. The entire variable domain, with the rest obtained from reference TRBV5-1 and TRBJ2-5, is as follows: KAGVTQTPRYLIKTRGQQVTLSCSPISGHRSVSWYQQTPGQGLQFLFEYFSETQRNKGNFPGRFSGRQFSNSRSEMNVSTLELGDSALYLCASSLGLAGNQETQYFGPGTRLLVL.

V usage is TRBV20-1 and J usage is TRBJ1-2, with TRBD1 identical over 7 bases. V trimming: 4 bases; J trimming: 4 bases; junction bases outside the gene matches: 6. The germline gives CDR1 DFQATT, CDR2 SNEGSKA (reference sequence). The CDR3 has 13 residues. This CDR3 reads CSANRGSGYGYTF. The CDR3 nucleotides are TGCAGTGCTAACAGGGGCAGCGGCTATGGCTACACCTTC.

The DNA for the CDR3 is TGTGCCAGCAGCCCCGAACCGAGTAATGAAAAACTGTTTTTT. As protein: CASSPEPSNEKLFF. The V and J genes are TRBV7-3 and TRBJ1-4; no clear D gene. The length of the CDR3 is 14 residues. CDR1 SGHTA and CDR2 FQGTGA come from the germline V gene. V lost 5 bases to trimming and J lost 4 bases, with 11 bases between them.

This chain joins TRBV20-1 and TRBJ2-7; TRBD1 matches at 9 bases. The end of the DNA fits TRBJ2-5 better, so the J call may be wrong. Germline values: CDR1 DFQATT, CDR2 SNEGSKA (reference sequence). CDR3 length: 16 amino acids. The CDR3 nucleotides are TGCAGTGCTAGAGATCAAGTGACAGGGGGTTACGGGACCCAGTACTTC. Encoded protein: CSARDQVTGGYGTQYF.

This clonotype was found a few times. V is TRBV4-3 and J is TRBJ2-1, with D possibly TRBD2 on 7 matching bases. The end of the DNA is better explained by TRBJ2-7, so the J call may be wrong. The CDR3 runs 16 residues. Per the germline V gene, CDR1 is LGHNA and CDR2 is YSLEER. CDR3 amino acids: CASSQGVGGPYNEQYF. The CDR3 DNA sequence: TGCGCCAGCAGCCAAGGCGTGGGGGGGCCCTACAATGAGCAGTACTTC.

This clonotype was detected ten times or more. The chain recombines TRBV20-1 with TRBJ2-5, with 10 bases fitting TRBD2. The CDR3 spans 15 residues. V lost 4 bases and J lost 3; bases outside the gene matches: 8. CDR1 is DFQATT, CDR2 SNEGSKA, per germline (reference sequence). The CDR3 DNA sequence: TGCAGTGCTACAACAGGGACTAGCGTAGAAGAGACCCAGTACTTC. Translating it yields CSATTGTSVEETQYF.

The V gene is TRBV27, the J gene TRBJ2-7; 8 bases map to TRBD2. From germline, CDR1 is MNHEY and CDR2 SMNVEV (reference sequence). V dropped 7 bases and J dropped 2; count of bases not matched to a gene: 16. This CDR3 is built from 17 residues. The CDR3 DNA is TGTGCCAGCAATAAGGCTAGCGGGTCTTTCTCGGCCTACGAGCAGTACTTC. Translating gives CASNKASGSFSAYEQYF.

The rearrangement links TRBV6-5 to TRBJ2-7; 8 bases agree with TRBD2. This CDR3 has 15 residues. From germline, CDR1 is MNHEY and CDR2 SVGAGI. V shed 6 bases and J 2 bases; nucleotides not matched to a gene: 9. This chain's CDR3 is CASRPGLAVTYEQYF. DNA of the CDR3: TGTGCCAGCAGACCCGGACTAGCAGTAACCTACGAGCAGTACTTC.

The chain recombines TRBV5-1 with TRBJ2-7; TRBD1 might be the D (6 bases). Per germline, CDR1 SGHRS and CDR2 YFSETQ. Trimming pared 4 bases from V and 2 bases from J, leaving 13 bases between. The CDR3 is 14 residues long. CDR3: CASSRQDRTYEQYF. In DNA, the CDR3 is TGCGCCAGCAGCAGACAAGACAGGACCTACGAGCAGTACTTC.

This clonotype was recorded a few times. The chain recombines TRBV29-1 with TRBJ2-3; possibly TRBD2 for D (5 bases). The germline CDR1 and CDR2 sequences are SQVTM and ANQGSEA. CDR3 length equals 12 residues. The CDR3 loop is CSVGGGTDTQYF. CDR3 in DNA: TGCAGTGTCGGAGGCGGGACAGATACGCAGTATTTT.

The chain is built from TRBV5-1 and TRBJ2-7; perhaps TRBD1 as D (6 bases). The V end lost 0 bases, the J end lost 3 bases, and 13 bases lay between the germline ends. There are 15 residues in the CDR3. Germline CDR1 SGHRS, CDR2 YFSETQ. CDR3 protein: CASSLGQTGFYEQYF. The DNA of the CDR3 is TGCGCCAGCAGCTTGGGTCAGACAGGATTCTACGAGCAGTACTTC. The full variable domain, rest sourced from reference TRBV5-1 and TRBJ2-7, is KAGVTQTPRYLIKTRGQQVTLSCSPISGHRSVSWYQQTPGQGLQFLFEYFSETQRNKGNFPGRFSGRQFSNSRSEMNVSTLELGDSALYLCASSLGQTGFYEQYFGPGTRLTVT.

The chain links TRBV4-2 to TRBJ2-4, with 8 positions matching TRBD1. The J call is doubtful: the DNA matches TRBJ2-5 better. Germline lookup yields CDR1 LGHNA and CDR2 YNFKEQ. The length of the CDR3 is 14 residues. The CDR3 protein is CASSQTGEGETQYF. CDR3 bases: TGTGCCAGCAGCCAGACAGGGGAAGGAGAGACCCAGTACTTC.